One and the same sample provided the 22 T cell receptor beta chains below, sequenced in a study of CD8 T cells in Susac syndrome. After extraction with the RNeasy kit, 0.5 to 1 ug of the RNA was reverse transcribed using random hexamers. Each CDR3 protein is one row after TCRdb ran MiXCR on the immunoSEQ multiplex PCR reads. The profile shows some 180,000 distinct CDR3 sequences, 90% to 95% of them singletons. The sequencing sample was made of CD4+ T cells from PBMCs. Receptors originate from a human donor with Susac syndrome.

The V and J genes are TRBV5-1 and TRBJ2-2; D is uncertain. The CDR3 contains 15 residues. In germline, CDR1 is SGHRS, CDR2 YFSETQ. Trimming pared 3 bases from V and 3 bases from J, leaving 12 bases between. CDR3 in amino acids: CASSSGPSDTGELFF. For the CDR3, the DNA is TGCGCCAGCAGCTCTGGACCGTCCGACACCGGGGAGCTGTTTTTT.

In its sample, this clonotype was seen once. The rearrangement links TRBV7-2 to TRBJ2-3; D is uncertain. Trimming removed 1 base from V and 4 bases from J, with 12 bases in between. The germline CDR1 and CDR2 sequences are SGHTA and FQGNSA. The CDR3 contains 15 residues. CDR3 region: CASSLVSVYADTQYF. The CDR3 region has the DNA TGTGCCAGCAGCTTAGTCAGCGTCTACGCAGATACGCAGTATTTT.

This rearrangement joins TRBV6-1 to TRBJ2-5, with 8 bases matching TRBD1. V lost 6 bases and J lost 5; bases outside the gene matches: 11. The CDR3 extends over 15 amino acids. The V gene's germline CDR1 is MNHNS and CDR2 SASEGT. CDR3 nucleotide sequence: TGTGCCAGCAGCCCCGGGACAGGCTCCTGGGAGACCCAGTACTTC. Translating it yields CASSPGTGSWETQYF.

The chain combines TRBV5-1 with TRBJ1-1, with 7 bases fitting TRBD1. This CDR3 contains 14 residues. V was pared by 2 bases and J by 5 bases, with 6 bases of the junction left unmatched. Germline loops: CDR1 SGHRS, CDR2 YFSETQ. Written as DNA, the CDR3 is TGCGCCAGCAGCTTAGCAGGGGGACTAACTGAAGCTTTCTTT. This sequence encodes CASSLAGGLTEAFF.

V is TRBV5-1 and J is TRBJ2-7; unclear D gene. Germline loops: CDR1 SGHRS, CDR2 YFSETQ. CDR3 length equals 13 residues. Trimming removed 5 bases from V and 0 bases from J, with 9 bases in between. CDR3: CASSEGFSYEQYF. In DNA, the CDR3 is TGCGCCAGCAGTGAAGGGTTCTCCTACGAGCAGTACTTC.

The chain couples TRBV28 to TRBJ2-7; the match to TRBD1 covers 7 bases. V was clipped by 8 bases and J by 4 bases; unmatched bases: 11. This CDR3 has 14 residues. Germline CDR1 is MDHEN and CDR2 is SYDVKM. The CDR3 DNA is TGTGCCAGCCGATCAGACAGGGTGGCTTACGAGCAGTACTTC. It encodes CASRSDRVAYEQYF. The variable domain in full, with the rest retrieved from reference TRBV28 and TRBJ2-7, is DVKVTQSSRYLVKRTGEKVFLECVQDMDHENMFWYRQDPGLGLRLIYFSYDVKMKEKGDIPEGYSVSREKKERFSLILESASTNQTSMYLCASRSDRVAYEQYFGPGTRLTVT.

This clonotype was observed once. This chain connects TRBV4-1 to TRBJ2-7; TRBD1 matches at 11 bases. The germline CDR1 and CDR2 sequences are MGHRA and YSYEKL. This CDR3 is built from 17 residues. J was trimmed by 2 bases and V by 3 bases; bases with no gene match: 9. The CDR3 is CASSQPRAGQGAYEQYF. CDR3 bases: TGCGCCAGCAGCCAGCCGCGGGCGGGACAGGGGGCCTACGAGCAGTACTTC.

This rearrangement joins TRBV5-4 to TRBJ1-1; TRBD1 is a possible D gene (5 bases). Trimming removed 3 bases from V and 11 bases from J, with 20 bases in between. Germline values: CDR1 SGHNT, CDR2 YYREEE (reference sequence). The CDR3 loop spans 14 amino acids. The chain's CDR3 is CASSSDNGQFSAFF. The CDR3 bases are TGTGCCAGCAGCTCCGACAACGGACAATTCTCTGCTTTCTTT.

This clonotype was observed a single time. CDR3 residues: CASSVRTGDETQYF. The CDR3 nucleotides are TGTGCCAGCAGCGTAAGGACAGGGGACGAGACCCAGTACTTC. The J gene is TRBJ2-5, the V gene TRBV9; 9 nucleotides line up with TRBD1. CDR1 and CDR2 from the germline V gene are SGDLS and YYNGEE. This CDR3 contains 14 residues. Trimming at V came to 1 base and at J to 5 bases, leaving 3 bases not matched to a gene.

The CDR3 loop is CASSLAPNTEAFF. In DNA form, the CDR3 reads TGCGCCAGCAGCTTGGCCCCGAACACTGAAGCTTTCTTT. The chain carries TRBV5-1 and TRBJ1-1; no firm D call. Germline V gene lookup returns CDR1 SGHRS and CDR2 YFSETQ. The CDR3 contains 13 residues. Trimming shortened V by 0 bases and J by 1 base, and 4 bases separated the two germline ends.

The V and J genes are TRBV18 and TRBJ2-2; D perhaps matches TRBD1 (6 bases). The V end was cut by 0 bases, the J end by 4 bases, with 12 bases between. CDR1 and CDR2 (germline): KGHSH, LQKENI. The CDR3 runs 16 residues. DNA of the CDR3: TGTGCCAGCTCACCACCGATCACAGGGTCCACCGGGGAGCTGTTTTTT. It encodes CASSPPITGSTGELFF.

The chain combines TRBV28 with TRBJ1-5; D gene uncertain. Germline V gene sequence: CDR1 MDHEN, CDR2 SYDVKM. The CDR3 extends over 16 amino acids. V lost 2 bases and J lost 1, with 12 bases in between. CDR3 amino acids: CASSLHTLGSNQPQHF. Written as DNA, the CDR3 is TGTGCCAGCAGTTTACATACGCTTGGGAGCAATCAGCCCCAGCATTTT.

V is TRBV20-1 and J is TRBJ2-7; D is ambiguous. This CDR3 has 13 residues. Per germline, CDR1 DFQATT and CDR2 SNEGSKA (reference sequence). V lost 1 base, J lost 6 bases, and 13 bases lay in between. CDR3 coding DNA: TGCAGTGCTAGAGTGGAACCTTTTTTCGAGCAGTACTTC. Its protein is CSARVEPFFEQYF.

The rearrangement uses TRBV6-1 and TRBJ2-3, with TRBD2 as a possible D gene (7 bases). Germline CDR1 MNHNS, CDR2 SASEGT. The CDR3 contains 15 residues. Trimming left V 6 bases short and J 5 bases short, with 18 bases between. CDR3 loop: CASRDLGGAGDTQYF. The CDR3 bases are TGTGCCAGCAGGGACCTGGGGGGGGCAGGAGATACGCAGTATTTT.

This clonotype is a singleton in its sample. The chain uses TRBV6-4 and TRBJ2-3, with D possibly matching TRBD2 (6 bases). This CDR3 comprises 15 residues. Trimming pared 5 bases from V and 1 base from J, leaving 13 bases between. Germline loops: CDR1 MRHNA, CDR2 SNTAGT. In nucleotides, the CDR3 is TGTGCCAGCAGTTTTAGCGGTTCTGGCACAGATACGCAGTATTTT. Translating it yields CASSFSGSGTDTQYF.

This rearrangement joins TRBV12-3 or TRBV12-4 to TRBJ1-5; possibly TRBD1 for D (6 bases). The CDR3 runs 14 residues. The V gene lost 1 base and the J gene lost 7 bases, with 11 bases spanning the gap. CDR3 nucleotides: TGTGCCAGCAGTTTAGAACAGGGAGGACAGCCCCAGCATTTT. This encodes CASSLEQGGQPQHF.

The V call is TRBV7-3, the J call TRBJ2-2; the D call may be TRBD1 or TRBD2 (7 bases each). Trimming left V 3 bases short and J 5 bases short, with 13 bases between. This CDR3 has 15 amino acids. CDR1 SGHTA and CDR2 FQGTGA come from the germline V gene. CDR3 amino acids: CASSFPGGGTGELFF. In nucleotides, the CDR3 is TGTGCCAGCAGCTTTCCAGGGGGAGGGACCGGGGAGCTGTTTTTT.

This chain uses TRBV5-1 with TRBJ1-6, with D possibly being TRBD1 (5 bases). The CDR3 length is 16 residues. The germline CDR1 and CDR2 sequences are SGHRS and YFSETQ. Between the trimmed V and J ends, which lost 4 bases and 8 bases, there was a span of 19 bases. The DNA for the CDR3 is TGCGCCAGCAGCCGAGGTACAGGTCGGACTTATTCACCCCTCCACTTT. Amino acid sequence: CASSRGTGRTYSPLHF.

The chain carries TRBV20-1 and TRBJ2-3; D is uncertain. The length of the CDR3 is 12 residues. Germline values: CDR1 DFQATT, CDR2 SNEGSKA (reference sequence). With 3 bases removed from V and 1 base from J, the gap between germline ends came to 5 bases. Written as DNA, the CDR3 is TGCAGTGCTAGGCTTCGCACAGATACGCAGTATTTT. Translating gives CSARLRTDTQYF.

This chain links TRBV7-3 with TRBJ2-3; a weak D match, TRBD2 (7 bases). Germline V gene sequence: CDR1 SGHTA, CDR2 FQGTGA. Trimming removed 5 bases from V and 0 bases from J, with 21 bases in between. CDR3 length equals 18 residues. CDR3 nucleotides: TGTGCCAGCAGCCCCGGGGGGCGGGGGCCCCTAAGCACAGATACGCAGTATTTT. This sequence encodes CASSPGGRGPLSTDTQYF.

CDR3 sequence (DNA): TGTGCCAGCAGTTTAGGGCGGGTGACCACTGAAGCTTTCTTT. Protein product: CASSLGRVTTEAFF. This chain links TRBV12-3 or TRBV12-4 with TRBJ1-1, with D unclear. Trimming removed 1 base at V and 4 bases at J, with 10 bases between. The CDR3 consists of 14 residues.

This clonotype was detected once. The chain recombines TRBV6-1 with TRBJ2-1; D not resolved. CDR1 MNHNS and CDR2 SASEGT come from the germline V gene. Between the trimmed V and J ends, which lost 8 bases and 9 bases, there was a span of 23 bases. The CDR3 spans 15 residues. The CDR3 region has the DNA TGTGCCAGCTCCATGGCGGCGGTGGCCCCAGGTGAGCAGTTCTTC. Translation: CASSMAAVAPGEQFF.